The source of this T cell receptor beta chain is a study of cytomegalovirus exposure and HLA in healthy donors. Study observations and caveats: CMV serostatus was the only recorded immune exposure for donors. Presence/absence analyses treated sequencing depth as roughly uniform across donors.

Comment on this clone: Its antigen remains unknown.

60 Vbeta and 13 Jbeta primers were used in PCR. TCRdb's copy holds only in-frame clones and misses some; the assay was immunoSEQ multiplex PCR. Of under 130,000 clones listed, over 65% are singletons. The germline CDR1 and CDR2 sequences are SGDLS and YYNGEE. CDR3 length: 15 residues. Unmatched junction bases numbered 7, after V lost 3 bases and J lost 6 bases. Sequencing was performed on PBMCs. The chain recombines TRBV9 with TRBJ1-5, with 9 positions matching TRBD1. This receptor was obtained from a man aged 35-49 years in good health and CMV-seropositive. The CDR3 sequence is CASSGRDRDRQPQHF. CDR3 coding DNA: TGTGCCAGCAGCGGACGGGACAGGGACCGTCAGCCCCAGCATTTT.